This T cell receptor (beta chain) originates from a study of CD8 T cells in Susac syndrome. Study-level findings and limits: It was acknowledged by the study that relatively few individuals were included in its TCR sequencing and HLA analysis.

Sequencing of TCR beta was performed on blood CD8+ and CD4+ T cells. Negative magnetic isolation gave CD8+ and CD4+ cells; FACS enriched CD8+ TEMRA. Random hexamers were used to reverse transcribe about 0.5 to 1 ug of RNA. TCRdb redid the calling of the immunoSEQ multiplex PCR reads with MiXCR, one entry per CDR3 protein. Of 200,000 to 300,000 distinct CDR3 sequences listed, around 93% are singletons. CDR3 length: 11 residues. The ends were cut back, 3 bases at V and 13 bases at J, with 10 bases in the middle. Regarding this clonotype: Its antigen is unidentified.

Sequencing was done on a sample of CD4+ T cells from PBMCs. This chain links TRBV12-3 or TRBV12-4 with TRBJ2-1; D unclear. The origin of this receptor is a human donor with multiple sclerosis. CDR3 sequence reads: CASSFKGSQFF. In DNA, the CDR3 is TGTGCCAGCAGTTTCAAGGGCTCTCAGTTCTTC.